This TCR beta chain was sequenced during a study of ipilimumab plus nivolumab after autologous stem cell transplantation (dated by TCRdb to the early 2020s). Notes on the research overall: The median number of doses that trial patients received was about 5 for ipilimumab and about 8 for nivolumab. Patients in the trial were undergoing autologous transplant and had high-risk diffuse large B cell lymphoma, mature T cell lymphoma, or multiple myeloma. Primary refractory and relapsed disease were included in the DLBCL cohort, with 18-month progression-free survival of about 86% and 27%, respectively. The intent-to-treat population of the trial was made up of a few dozen patients. What the work shows at the level of the full study, not this receptor alone: The authors concluded that combined checkpoint inhibition appeared tolerable when used as consolidation after transplant. The authors stated that profiles of the T cell receptor repertoire, regulatory T cell phenotype and gut microbiota provided a biologic rationale for studying this approach further.

Ipilimumab was given at 1 mg/kg intravenously on day 1 of selected weeks, and checkpoint therapy started 14 to 28 days after autologous transplant. Nivolumab was administered at 3 mg/kg intravenously on day 1 of weeks 1, 4, 7, 10, and every two weeks through week 26. This was a Phase Ib clinical trial that tested ipilimumab plus nivolumab, given as combined checkpoint inhibition, for consolidation following autologous stem cell transplantation. The receptor library was made with the immunoSEQ multiplex PCR assay. The immuneACCESS repertoire file appears here via TCRdb, limited to in-frame rearrangements. These files lack a portion of the clones; in checked studies, under half of the deficit traces to unresolved V genes, and the cause of the others is not known. The sample yields 20,000 to 25,000 clones; just over 75% were counted once. The ten largest make up around 20% of the sample. Only one count was recorded for this clone. It lacks a known antigen. No base qualities exist here, and no much larger clone lies one base off it.

This specimen was PBMCs, taken in a trial of ipilimumab plus nivolumab as post-transplant consolidation. This sequence originates from a male donor with diffuse large B-cell lymphoma.

The sequence in DNA is TGCGCCAGCACCCCCGGCGGGCTCTCGGGGGAGACCCAGTACTTC. Translated, it reads CASTPGGLSGETQYF. The chain is made from TRBV5-1 and TRBJ2-5; a weak D assignment points to TRBD2 (5 bases agree). Per the germline V gene, SGHRS is the CDR1 and YFSETQ is the CDR2. From the cysteine up to the phenylalanine, the CDR3 has a length of 15 residues. Only CDR3 DNA is held: 45 bases, read in frame from base 1. Relative to germline, V is 6 bases shorter and J is 5 bases shorter, with 20 bases between their ends. Where the CDR3 stops, the reference TRBV5-1 and TRBJ2-5 genes take over; the full variable domain is KAGVTQTPRYLIKTRGQQVTLSCSPISGHRSVSWYQQTPGQGLQFLFEYFSETQRNKGNFPGRFSGRQFSNSRSEMNVSTLELGDSALYLCASTPGGLSGETQYFGPGTRLLVL.